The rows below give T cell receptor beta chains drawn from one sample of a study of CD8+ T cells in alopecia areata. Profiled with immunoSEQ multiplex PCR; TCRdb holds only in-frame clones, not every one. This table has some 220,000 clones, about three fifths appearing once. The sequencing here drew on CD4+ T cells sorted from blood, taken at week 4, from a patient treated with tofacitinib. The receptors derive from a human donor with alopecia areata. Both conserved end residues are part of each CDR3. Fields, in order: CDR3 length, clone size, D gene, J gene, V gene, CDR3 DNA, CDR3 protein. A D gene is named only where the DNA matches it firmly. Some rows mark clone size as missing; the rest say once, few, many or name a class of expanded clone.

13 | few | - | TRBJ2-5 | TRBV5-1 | TGCGCCAGCAGCTTGCTAGTAGGAGAGACCCAGTACTTC | CASSLLVGETQYF
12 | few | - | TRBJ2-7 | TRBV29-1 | TGCAGCGTTGTCGGTAGCTCCTACGAGCAGTACTTC | CSVVGSSYEQYF
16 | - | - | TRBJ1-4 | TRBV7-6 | TGTGCCAGCAGCTTAGCGTCGGCTGACTCCTTAGAAAAACTGTTTTTT | CASSLASADSLEKLFF
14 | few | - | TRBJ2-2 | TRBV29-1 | TGCAGCGTTGGCGTACAGGGGAGGACCGGGGAGCTGTTTTTT | CSVGVQGRTGELFF
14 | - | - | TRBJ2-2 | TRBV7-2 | TGTGCCAGCAGCTTAGTTTGGAACACCGGGGAGCTGTTTTTT | CASSLVWNTGELFF
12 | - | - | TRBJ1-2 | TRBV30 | TGTGCCTGGAAGGGGGTCAACTATGGCTACACCTTC | CAWKGVNYGYTF
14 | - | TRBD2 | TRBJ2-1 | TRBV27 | TGTGCCAGCAGTTATAGCGGGGGGGCCTTTGAGCAGTTCTTC | CASSYSGGAFEQFF
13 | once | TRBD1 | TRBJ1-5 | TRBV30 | TGTGCCTGGGGGACAGGGTTGGTTCAGCCCCAGCATTTT | CAWGTGLVQPQHF
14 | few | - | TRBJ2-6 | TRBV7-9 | TGCGGGGCAGCCCGCAGCTCTGGGGCCAACGTCCTGACTTTC | CGAARSSGANVLTF
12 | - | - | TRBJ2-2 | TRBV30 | TGTGCCTGGAGTCCCGGGACCGGGGAGCTGTTTTTT | CAWSPGTGELFF
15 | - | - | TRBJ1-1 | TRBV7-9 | TGTGCCAGCAGCTTAATTGCTGGGGGAATCACTGAAGCTTTCTTT | CASSLIAGGITEAFF
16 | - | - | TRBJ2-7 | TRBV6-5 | TGTGCCAGCAGTTACTCGAGAGGCATGGAGCTCTACGAGCAGTACTTC | CASSYSRGMELYEQYF
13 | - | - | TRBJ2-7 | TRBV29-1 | TGCAGCGTTGAAGACCCTGGAGGTTACGAGCAGTACTTC | CSVEDPGGYEQYF
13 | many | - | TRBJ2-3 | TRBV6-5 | TGTGCCAGCACCATCCCTGGGGCAGATACGCAGTATTTT | CASTIPGADTQYF
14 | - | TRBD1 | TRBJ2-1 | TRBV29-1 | TGCAGCGGATCCGCAGGGGGCTTTAACAATGAGCAGTTCTTC | CSGSAGGFNNEQFF
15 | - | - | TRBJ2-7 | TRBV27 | TGTGCCAGCAGTTACCAACACCGGAGCTCCTACGAGCAGTACTTC | CASSYQHRSSYEQYF
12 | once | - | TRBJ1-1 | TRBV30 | TGTGCCTGGAGTACATCGAGGACTGAAGCTTTCTTT | CAWSTSRTEAFF
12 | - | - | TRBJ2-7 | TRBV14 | TGTGCCAGCAGCCCGACCCCATACGAGCAGTACTTC | CASSPTPYEQYF
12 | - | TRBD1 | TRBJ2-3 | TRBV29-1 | TGCAGCGTTGAACTCAATAAACAGGGGCGGTATTTT | CSVELNKQGRYF
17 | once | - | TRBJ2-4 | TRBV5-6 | TGTGCCAGCAGCTTGGCGGCGGGGATTGGTGCCAAAAACATTCAGTACTTC | CASSLAAGIGAKNIQYF
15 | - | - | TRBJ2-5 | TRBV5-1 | TGCGCCAGCAGCTATGGTGGGTCGTACCAAGAGACCCAGTACTTC | CASSYGGSYQETQYF
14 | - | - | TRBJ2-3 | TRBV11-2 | TGTGCCAGCAGCTTAGATAGCCCCACAGATACGCAGTATTTT | CASSLDSPTDTQYF
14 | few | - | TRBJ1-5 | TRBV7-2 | TGTGCCAGCAGCTTAGGAGGGGGCAATCAGCCCCAGCATTTT | CASSLGGGNQPQHF
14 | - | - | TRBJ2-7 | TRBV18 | TGTGCCAGCTCCCTGGTTGGTGGACATAACGAGCAGTACTTC | CASSLVGGHNEQYF
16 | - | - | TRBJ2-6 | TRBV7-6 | TGTGCCAGCAGCTCCAAGGGTGTCCCTGGGGCCAACGTCCTGACTTTC | CASSSKGVPGANVLTF
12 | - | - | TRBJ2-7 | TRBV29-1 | TGCAGCGTTGGTACCGGAACCTACGAGCAGTACTTC | CSVGTGTYEQYF
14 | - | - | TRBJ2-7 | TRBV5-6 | TGTGCCAGCAGCTTGTTCAGGGATGAGTACGAGCAGTACTTC | CASSLFRDEYEQYF
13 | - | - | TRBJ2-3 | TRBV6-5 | TGTGCCAGCAGTTACGCCATAACAGATACGCAGTATTTT | CASSYAITDTQYF
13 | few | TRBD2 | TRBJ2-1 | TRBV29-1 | TGCAGCGTTGGAGGACTAGCCGTTGGGAAGCAGTTCTTC | CSVGGLAVGKQFF
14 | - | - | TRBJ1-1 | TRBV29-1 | TGCAGCGCTCTAGATCGGTTCCACAACACTGAAGCTTTCTTT | CSALDRFHNTEAFF
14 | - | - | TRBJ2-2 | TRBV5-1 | TGCGCCAGCAGCTTGAGGATGGCAAGCGGGGAGCTGTTTTTT | CASSLRMASGELFF